This note documents a single TCR beta chain sequence. The data belong to a study of shared clonotypes between healthy human individuals. V lost 5 bases and J lost 5, with 9 bases in between. The germline CDR1 and CDR2 sequences are LNHNV and YYDKDF (reference sequence). The CDR3 totals 12 residues. Assay execution took place at the deep level. Libraries were prepared by immunoSEQ multiplex PCR; TCRdb keeps only in-frame clonotypes and omits some of them. The sample consists of over 2 million clones, around 92% of them appearing once. Sequences were obtained from naive CD4+ T cells from PBMCs. The subset: CD45RA+ positively selected. This TCR was sampled from a man younger than 35 in good health. Some clones in this sample may be carry-over from other donors' samples. The chain employs TRBV15 and TRBJ1-2, with D unclear. The CDR3 region has the DNA TGTGCCACCAGCGACGACACGTATGGCTACACCTTC. It specifies CATSDDTYGYTF. Based on the CDR3 plus reference TRBV15 and TRBJ1-2, the full variable domain is DAMVIQNPRYQVTQFGKPVTLSCSQTLNHNVMYWYQQKSSQAPKLLFHYYDKDFNNEADTPDNFQSRRPNTSFCFLDIRSPGLGDTAMYLCATSDDTYGYTFGSGTRLTVV.